This T cell receptor (beta chain) derives from a study of lymphopenia after photon versus proton radiotherapy. This clone was observed a handful of times. TCRdb's table, derived via immunoSEQ multiplex PCR, lists solely in-frame clones and lacks some. This sample carries about 39,000 clones, more than 85% of them seen once, and the ten largest clones take roughly 15%. V gave up 6 bases and J gave up 0 bases; unmatched junction bases: 7. The germline gives CDR1 LNHDA, CDR2 SQIVND (reference sequence). The CDR3 runs to 15 residues. The TCR sequence derives from a man aged 60-69 years with cholangiocarcinoma. The J gene is TRBJ1-2, the V gene TRBV19; 7 bases align to TRBD1. Sequenced material: peripheral blood, taken from a patient treated with photon-based radiotherapy. Here the CDR3 DNA reads TGTGCCAGTAGCCAAGGACAGGCTCCTAACTATGGCTACACCTTC. This codes for CASSQGQAPNYGYTF.